This TCR beta chain was sequenced in a study of blood T cell repertoires in COVID-19. V shed 7 bases and J shed 3 bases, with 7 bases lying between them. CDR3 length: 11 amino acids. Germline V gene sequence: CDR1 SQVTM, CDR2 ANQGSEA. The repertoire was sequenced with immunoSEQ multiplex PCR; TCRdb's copy has only in-frame clones and lacks some. Among over 200,000 clones, roughly nine tenths were seen once, and the ten largest hold under 7.5%. The chain carries TRBV29-1 and TRBJ1-3, with D hard to call. The receptor was isolated from a man aged 55 to 70 who had recovered from COVID-19. Sequenced sample: peripheral blood. The CDR3 region is CSADLGNTIYF. In nucleotides, the CDR3 is TGCAGCGCTGACCTTGGAAACACCATATATTTT.